The 19 T cell receptor beta chains below come from one sample, sequenced in a study of T cell responses to AZD1222 COVID-19 vaccine. Clones were read by immunoSEQ multiplex PCR, and TCRdb kept only the in-frame ones, dropping some. The data contain about 150,000 clones, around 90% of them singletons. The sequences come from peripheral blood, collected on day 0 of AZD1222 vaccination. The receptors were sampled from an adult in good health.

V and J are TRBV4-1 and TRBJ1-1; D is undetermined. There are 15 residues in the CDR3. Between the trimmed V and J ends, which lost 0 bases and 8 bases, there was a span of 16 bases. Looked up from germline, CDR1 is MGHRA and CDR2 is YSYEKL. In nucleotides, the CDR3 is TGCGCCAGCAGCCAAGAGCCGGCGGCCTTCGGCGAAGCTTTCTTT. It specifies CASSQEPAAFGEAFF.

This clone was recorded once. The chain employs TRBV6-6 and TRBJ2-5; TRBD2 matches 9 bases. Germline V lookup: CDR1 MNHNY, CDR2 SVGAGI (reference sequence). This CDR3 has 14 amino acids. V shed 6 bases and J 5 bases; nucleotides not matched to a gene: 7. CDR3 amino acids: CASSHRTSGETQYF. CDR3 DNA: TGTGCCAGCAGCCACCGAACTAGCGGGGAGACCCAGTACTTC.

The chain joins TRBV2 to TRBJ1-5; D ambiguous. CDR1 is SNHLY, CDR2 FYNNEI, per germline. V lost 3 bases, J lost 0 bases, and 6 bases lay in between. The length of the CDR3 is 14 residues. This CDR3 is CASSDSHSNQPQHF. The CDR3 nucleotides are TGTGCCAGCAGTGACAGTCATAGCAATCAGCCCCAGCATTTT.

The chain has TRBV13 and TRBJ2-5; D may be TRBD2 (7 bases). V lost 7 bases to trimming and J lost 5 bases, with 11 bases between them. CDR3 length: 12 amino acids. Germline V gene sequence: CDR1 PRHDT, CDR2 FYEKMQ (reference sequence). CDR3 in amino acids: CASTKGGETQYF. The CDR3 DNA reads TGTGCCAGCACCAAGGGGGGGGAGACCCAGTACTTC.

The chain joins TRBV6-2 or TRBV6-3 to TRBJ1-5, with D perhaps matching TRBD1 (5 bases). V was cut by 1 base and J by 6 bases, with 16 bases left in between. CDR1 MNHEY and CDR2 SVGEGT come from the germline V gene. The CDR3 is made up of 16 amino acids. The CDR3: CASSYFAGFGGQPQHF. CDR3 sequence (DNA): TGTGCCAGCAGTTACTTCGCAGGGTTTGGCGGTCAGCCCCAGCATTTT.

The chain couples TRBV12-5 to TRBJ2-3; D perhaps matches TRBD2 (6 bases). CDR1 is LGHNT, CDR2 FRNRAP, per germline. Trimming shortened V by 1 base and J by 1 base, and 6 bases separated the two germline ends. The CDR3 extends over 14 amino acids. CDR3: CASGLAGGTDTQYF. The CDR3, as DNA: TGTGCTAGTGGTTTGGCGGGGGGCACAGATACGCAGTATTTT.

The gene calls are TRBV5-4 and TRBJ1-1; unclear D gene. The V and J ends lost 0 bases and 0 bases respectively, with 9 bases between them. There are 15 residues in the CDR3. Germline CDR1 reads SGHNT; CDR2 reads YYREEE (reference sequence). Here the CDR3 reads CASSLVGGVNTEAFF. CDR3 nucleotide sequence: TGTGCCAGCAGCTTGGTCGGCGGGGTGAACACTGAAGCTTTCTTT.

This chain connects TRBV18 to TRBJ1-2; D gene ambiguous. Germline loops: CDR1 KGHSH, CDR2 LQKENI. V lost 3 bases and J 6 bases, leaving 11 bases between the germline ends. The CDR3 has 13 amino acids. CDR3: CASSPGRGDGYTF. The DNA of the CDR3 is TGTGCCAGCTCACCTGGGCGGGGAGATGGCTACACCTTC.

The chain is built from TRBV7-9 and TRBJ1-1; D unclear. Between the trimmed V and J ends, which lost 6 bases and 3 bases, there was a span of 5 bases. Germline CDR1 reads SEHNR; CDR2 reads FQNEAQ (reference sequence). CDR3 length: 11 residues. The DNA of the CDR3 is TGTGCCAGCAGAAGGGACACTGAAGCTTTCTTT. Its protein product is CASRRDTEAFF.

The genes are TRBV7-3 and TRBJ2-1; D could derive from TRBD1 or TRBD2 (5 bases each). This CDR3 has 13 residues. Germline V gene lookup returns CDR1 SGHTA and CDR2 FQGTGA. Trimming pared 2 bases from V and 7 bases from J, leaving 9 bases between. CDR3 loop: CASSLEGPNEQFF. The DNA of the CDR3 is TGTGCCAGCAGCTTAGAGGGGCCTAATGAGCAGTTCTTC.

The chain links TRBV11-3 to TRBJ2-1, with D unclear. Germline V lookup: CDR1 SGHNT, CDR2 YENEEA. V lost 0 bases, J lost 9 bases, and 12 bases lay in between. This CDR3 contains 14 residues. CDR3 residues: CASSLDLVSAEQFF. Written as DNA, the CDR3 is TGTGCCAGCAGCTTAGATTTAGTATCGGCTGAGCAGTTCTTC. Full variable domain (missing parts from reference TRBV11-3 and TRBJ2-1): EAGVVQSPRYKIIEKKQPVAFWCNPISGHNTLYWYLQNLGQGPELLIRYENEEAVDDSQLPKDRFSAERLKGVDSTLKIQPAELGDSAVYLCASSLDLVSAEQFFGPGTRLTVL.

The genes are TRBV28 and TRBJ1-1, with TRBD1 as a possible D gene (5 bases). This CDR3 spans 12 amino acids. Trimming removed 1 base from V and 9 bases from J, with 9 bases in between. Per germline, CDR1 MDHEN and CDR2 SYDVKM. The CDR3 nucleotides are TGTGCCAGCAGTTTATCCTTGGGGCAAGCTTTCTTT. Protein product: CASSLSLGQAFF.

The V and J genes are TRBV27 and TRBJ1-3; no reliable D call. This CDR3 contains 14 residues. Trimming left V 4 bases short and J 2 bases short, with 9 bases between. From germline, CDR1 is MNHEY and CDR2 SMNVEV (reference sequence). The CDR3 sequence is CASSSEFAGNTIYF. The CDR3, as DNA: TGTGCCAGCAGTTCGGAATTTGCTGGAAACACCATATATTTT.

The genes are TRBV2 and TRBJ1-1; 11 nucleotides match TRBD1. Per germline, CDR1 SNHLY and CDR2 FYNNEI. The J segment lost 7 bases and the V segment lost 3 bases, leaving 7 bases of the junction unmatched. This CDR3 comprises 15 residues. CDR3: CASSDLGQGAGEAFF. The CDR3 DNA follows: TGTGCCAGCAGTGACCTCGGACAGGGGGCAGGTGAAGCTTTCTTT.

The V call is TRBV5-4, the J call TRBJ2-3, with 9 nucleotides matching TRBD2. The CDR3 covers 15 residues. Germline trimming cut 0 bases from V and 9 bases from J; bases unmatched to any gene: 8. Germline CDR1 SGHNT, CDR2 YYREEE (reference sequence). The CDR3 reads CASSLGGSGGLTQYF. The CDR3 nucleotides read TGTGCCAGCAGCTTGGGGGGTAGCGGGGGCCTCACGCAGTATTTT.

The V call is TRBV7-2, the J call TRBJ1-5; D unclear. V was trimmed by 5 bases and J by 3 bases, leaving 11 bases between them. Germline CDR1 SGHTA, CDR2 FQGNSA. The CDR3 loop spans 14 amino acids. CDR3 DNA sequence: TGTGCCAGCAGCCTAGGGCAGAACAATCAGCCCCAGCATTTT. Translating it yields CASSLGQNNQPQHF.

In this sample, this clone turned up once. The V call is TRBV19, the J call TRBJ2-1; the match to TRBD1 covers 7 bases. Germline-derived CDR1 and CDR2 are LNHDA and SQIVND (reference sequence). This CDR3 region has 17 residues. Trimming removed 3 bases from V and 3 bases from J; junction bases left unmatched: 11. CDR3 DNA sequence: TGTGCCAGTAGTATGAAACCGACAGGGCCAGGCTACAATGAGCAGTTCTTC. Residues: CASSMKPTGPGYNEQFF.

Only a few counts were recorded for this clone. The chain is built from TRBV3-1 (or the pseudogene TRBV3-2) and TRBJ2-5; unclear D gene. Trimming removed 0 bases from V and 13 bases from J, with 12 bases in between. The CDR3 has 12 amino acids. CDR1 is LGHDT and CDR2 is YNNKEL in the germline V gene (reference sequence). Written as DNA, the CDR3 is TGTGCCAGCAGCCAAGAGGGCACCCGTCCGTACTTC. Its protein product is CASSQEGTRPYF.

The gene calls are TRBV24-1 and TRBJ2-3; D gene uncertain. Germline CDR1 and CDR2: KGHDR and SFDVKD. The CDR3 consists of 12 residues. V was pared by 1 base and J by 6 bases, with 4 bases between. In DNA form, the CDR3 reads TGTGCCACCAGTGATTTTGGGGATACGCAGTATTTT. Its protein product is CATSDFGDTQYF.